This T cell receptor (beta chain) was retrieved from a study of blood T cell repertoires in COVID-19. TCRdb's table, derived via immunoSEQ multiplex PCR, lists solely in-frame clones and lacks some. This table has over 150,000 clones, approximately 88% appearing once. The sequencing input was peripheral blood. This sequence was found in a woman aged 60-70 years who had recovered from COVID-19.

The CDR3 nucleotides are TGTGCCAGCACCACCGGACAGGGGAGCACTGAAGCTTTCTTT. This encodes CASTTGQGSTEAFF. V and J are TRBV6-5 and TRBJ1-1, with 9 bases lining up with TRBD1. The CDR3 contains 14 residues. The germline CDR1 and CDR2 sequences are MNHEY and SVGAGI. With 7 bases clipped from V and 4 bases from J, the junction kept 7 bases outside the gene matches.